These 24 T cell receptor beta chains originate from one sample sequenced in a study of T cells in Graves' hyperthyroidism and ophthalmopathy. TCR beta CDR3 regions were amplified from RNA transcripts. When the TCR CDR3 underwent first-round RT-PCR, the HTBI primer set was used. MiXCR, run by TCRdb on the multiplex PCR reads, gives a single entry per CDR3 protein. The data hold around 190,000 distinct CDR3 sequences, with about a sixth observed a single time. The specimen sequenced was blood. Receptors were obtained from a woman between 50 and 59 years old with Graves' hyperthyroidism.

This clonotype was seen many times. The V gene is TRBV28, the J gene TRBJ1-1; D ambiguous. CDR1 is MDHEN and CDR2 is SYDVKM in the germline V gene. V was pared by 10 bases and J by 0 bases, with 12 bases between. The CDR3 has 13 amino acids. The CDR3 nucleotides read TGTGCCACAAGGGCGTCCATGAACACTGAAGCTTTCTTT. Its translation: CATRASMNTEAFF. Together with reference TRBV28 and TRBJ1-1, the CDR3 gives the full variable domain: DVKVTQSSRYLVKRTGEKVFLECVQDMDHENMFWYRQDPGLGLRLIYFSYDVKMKEKGDIPEGYSVSREKKERFSLILESASTNQTSMYLCATRASMNTEAFFGQGTRLTVV.

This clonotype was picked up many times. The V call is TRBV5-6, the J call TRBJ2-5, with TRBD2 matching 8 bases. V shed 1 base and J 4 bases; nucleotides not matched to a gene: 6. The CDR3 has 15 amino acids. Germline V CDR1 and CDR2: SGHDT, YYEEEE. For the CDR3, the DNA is TGTGCCAGCAGCTTGCGGGGGGGAATAGGAGAGACCCAGTACTTC. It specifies CASSLRGGIGETQYF.

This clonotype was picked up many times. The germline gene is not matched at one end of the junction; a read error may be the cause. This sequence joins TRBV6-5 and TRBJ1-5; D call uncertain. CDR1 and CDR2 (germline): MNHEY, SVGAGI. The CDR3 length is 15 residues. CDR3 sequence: CASRYGQTPNQPQHF. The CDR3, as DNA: TGTGCCAGCCGTTACGGGCAGACCCCCAATCAGCCCCAGCATTTT.

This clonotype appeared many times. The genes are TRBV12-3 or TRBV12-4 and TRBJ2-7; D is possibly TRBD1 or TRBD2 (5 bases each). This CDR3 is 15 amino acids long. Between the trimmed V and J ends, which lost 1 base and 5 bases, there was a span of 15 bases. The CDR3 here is CASSLGGAPLNEQYF. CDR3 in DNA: TGTGCCAGCAGTTTAGGAGGGGCGCCTTTGAACGAGCAGTACTTC.

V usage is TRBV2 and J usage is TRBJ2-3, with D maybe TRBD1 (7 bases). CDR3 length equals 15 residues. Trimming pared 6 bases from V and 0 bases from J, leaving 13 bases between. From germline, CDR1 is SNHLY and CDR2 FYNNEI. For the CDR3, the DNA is TGTGCCAGCAGGGAGGGACAGATAAGCACAGATACGCAGTATTTT. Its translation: CASREGQISTDTQYF.

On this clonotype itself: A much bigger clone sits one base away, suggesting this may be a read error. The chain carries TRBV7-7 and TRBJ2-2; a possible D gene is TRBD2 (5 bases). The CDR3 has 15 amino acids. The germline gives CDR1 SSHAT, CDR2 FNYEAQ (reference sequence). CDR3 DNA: TGTGCTAGCAGCCCTGTGAGGGTGGGCACCGGGGAGCTGTTTTTT. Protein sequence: CASSPVRVGTGELFF.

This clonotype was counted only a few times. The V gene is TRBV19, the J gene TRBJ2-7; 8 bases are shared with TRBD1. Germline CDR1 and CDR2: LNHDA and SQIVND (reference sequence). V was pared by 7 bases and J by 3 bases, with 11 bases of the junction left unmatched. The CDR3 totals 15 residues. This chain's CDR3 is CASNPLRGLYYEQYF. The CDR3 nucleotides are TGTGCCAGTAACCCACTCAGGGGGCTTTACTACGAGCAGTACTTC.

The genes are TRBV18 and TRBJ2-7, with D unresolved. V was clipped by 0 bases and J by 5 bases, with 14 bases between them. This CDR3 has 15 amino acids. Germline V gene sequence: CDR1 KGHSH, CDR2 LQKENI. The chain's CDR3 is CASSPPELGNNEQYF. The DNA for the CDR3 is TGTGCCAGCTCACCACCGGAGCTGGGGAACAACGAGCAGTACTTC.

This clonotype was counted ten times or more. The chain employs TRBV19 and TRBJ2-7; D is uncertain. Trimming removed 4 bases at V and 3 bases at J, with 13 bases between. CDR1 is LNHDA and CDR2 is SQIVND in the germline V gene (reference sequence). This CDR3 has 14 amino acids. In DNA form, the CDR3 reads TGTGCCAGTAGTAAAGCCCCTGGGGACTACGAGCAGTACTTC. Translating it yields CASSKAPGDYEQYF.

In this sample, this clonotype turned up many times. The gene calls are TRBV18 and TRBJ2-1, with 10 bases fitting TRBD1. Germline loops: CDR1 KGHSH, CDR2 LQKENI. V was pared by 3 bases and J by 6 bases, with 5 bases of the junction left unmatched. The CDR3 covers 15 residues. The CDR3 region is CASSPGTGDGNEQFF. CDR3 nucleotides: TGTGCCAGCTCACCGGGGACAGGGGATGGCAATGAGCAGTTCTTC. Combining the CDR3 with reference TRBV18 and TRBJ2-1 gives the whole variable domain NAGVMQNPRHLVRRRGQEARLRCSPMKGHSHVYWYRQLPEEGLKFMVYLQKENIIDESGMPKERFSAEFPKEGPSILRIQQVVRGDSAAYFCASSPGTGDGNEQFFGPGTRLTVL.

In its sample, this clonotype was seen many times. For the CDR3, the DNA is TGTGCCAGCACCTTACGTCCGTTCGCGAACACCGGGGAGCTGTTTTTT. Its protein is CASTLRPFANTGELFF. The chain couples TRBV6-1 to TRBJ2-2; D not resolved. CDR1 MNHNS and CDR2 SASEGT come from the germline V gene. The CDR3 extends over 16 amino acids. V lost 7 bases, J lost 0 bases, and 15 bases lay in between.

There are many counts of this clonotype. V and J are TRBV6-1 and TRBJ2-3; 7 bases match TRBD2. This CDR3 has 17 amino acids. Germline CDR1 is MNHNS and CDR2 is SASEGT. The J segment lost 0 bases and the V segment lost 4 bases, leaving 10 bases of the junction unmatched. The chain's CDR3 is CASSAPRGSSSTDTQYF. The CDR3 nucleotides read TGTGCCAGCAGTGCCCCGCGGGGGAGCTCTAGCACAGATACGCAGTATTTT.

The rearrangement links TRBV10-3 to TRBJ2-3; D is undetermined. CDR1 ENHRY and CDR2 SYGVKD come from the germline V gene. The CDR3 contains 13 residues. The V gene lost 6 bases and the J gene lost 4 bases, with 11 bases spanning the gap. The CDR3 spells CAIRQYTPDTQYF. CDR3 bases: TGTGCCATCAGGCAATATACGCCAGATACGCAGTATTTT.

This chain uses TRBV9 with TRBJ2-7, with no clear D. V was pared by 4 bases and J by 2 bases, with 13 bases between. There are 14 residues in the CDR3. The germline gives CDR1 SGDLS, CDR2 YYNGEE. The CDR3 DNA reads TGTGCCAGCAGCCCCCAACCATCTCCCTACGAGCAGTACTTC. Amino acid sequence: CASSPQPSPYEQYF. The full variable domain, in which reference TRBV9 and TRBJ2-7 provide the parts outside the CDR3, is DSGVTQTPKHLITATGQRVTLRCSPRSGDLSVYWYQQSLDQGLQFLIQYYNGEERAKGNILERFSAQQFPDLHSELNLSSLELGDSALYFCASSPQPSPYEQYFGPGTRLTVT.

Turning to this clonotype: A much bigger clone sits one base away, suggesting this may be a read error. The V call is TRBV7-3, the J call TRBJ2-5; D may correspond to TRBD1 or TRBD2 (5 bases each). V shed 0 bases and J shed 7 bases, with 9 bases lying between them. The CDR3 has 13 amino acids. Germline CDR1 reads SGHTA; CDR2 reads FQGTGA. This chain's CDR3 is CASSLTTRGTQYF. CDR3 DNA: TGTGCCAGCAGCTTAACCACGAGGGGGACCCAGTACTTC. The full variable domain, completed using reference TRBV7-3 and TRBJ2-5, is GAGVSQTPSNKVTEKGKYVELRCDPISGHTALYWYRQSLGQGPEFLIYFQGTGAADDSGLPNDRFFAVRPEGSVSTLKIQRTERGDSAVYLCASSLTTRGTQYFGPGTRLLVL.

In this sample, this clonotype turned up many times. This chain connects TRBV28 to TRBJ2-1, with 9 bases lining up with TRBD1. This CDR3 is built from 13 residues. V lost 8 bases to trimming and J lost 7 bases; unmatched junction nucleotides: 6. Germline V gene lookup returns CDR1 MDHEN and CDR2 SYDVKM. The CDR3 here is CASETQGANEQFF. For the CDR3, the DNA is TGTGCCAGCGAGACACAGGGGGCAAATGAGCAGTTCTTC.

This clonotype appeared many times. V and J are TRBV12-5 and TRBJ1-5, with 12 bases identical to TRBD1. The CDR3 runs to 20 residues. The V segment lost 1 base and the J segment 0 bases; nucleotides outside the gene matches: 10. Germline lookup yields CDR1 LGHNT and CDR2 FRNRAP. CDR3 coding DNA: TGTGCTAGTGGTTTGGGCCCCACCGGGACAGGGGGCAGTAGCAATCAGCCCCAGCATTTT. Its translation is CASGLGPTGTGGSSNQPQHF.

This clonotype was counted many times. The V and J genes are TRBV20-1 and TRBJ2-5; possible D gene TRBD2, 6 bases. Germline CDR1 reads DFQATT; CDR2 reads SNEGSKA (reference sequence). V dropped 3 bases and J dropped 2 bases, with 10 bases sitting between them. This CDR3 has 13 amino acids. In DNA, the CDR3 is TGCAGTGCTAGTTATGGGGGGCAAGAGACCCAGTACTTC. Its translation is CSASYGGQETQYF.

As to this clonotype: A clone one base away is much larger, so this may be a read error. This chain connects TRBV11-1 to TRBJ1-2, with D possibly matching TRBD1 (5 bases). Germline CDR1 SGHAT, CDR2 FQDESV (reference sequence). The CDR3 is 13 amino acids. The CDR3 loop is CASRWQGYYGDTF. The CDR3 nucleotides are TGCGCCAGCAGATGGCAGGGCTACTATGGCGACACCTTC.

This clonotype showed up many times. CDR3 nucleotide sequence: TGTGCCAGCAGTCAACGGACTAGCGGGGGCCGCTACAATGAGCAGTTCTTC. Amino acid sequence: CASSQRTSGGRYNEQFF. V gene TRBV6-2 or TRBV6-3 combines with J gene TRBJ2-1, with 13 bases matching TRBD2. The germline CDR1 and CDR2 sequences are MNHEY and SVGEGT. The CDR3 runs to 17 residues. With 5 bases clipped from V and 3 bases from J, the junction kept 7 bases outside the gene matches.

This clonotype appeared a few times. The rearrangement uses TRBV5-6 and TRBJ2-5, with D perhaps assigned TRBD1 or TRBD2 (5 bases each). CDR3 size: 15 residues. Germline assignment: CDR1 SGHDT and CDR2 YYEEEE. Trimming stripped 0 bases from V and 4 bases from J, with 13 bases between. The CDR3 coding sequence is TGTGCCAGCAGCTTGGGACTTCTCGGGGCAGAGACCCAGTACTTC. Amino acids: CASSLGLLGAETQYF.

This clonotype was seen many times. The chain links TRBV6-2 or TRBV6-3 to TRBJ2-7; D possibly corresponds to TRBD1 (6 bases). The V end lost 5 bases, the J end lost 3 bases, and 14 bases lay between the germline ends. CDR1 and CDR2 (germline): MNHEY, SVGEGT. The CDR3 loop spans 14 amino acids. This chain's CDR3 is CASSNRDNVYEQYF. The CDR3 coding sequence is TGTGCCAGCAGTAACCGGGACAATGTCTACGAGCAGTACTTC.

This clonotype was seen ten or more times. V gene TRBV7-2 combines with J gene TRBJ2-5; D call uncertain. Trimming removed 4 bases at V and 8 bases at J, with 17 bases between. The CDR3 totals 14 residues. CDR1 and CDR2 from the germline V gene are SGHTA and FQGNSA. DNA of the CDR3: TGTGCCAGCAGCTCCCTAGAAACCAAGAGAACCCAGTACTTC. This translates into CASSSLETKRTQYF.

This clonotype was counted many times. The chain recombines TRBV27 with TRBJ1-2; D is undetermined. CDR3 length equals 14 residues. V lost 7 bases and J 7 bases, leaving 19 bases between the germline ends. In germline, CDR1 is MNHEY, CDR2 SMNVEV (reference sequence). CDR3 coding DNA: TGTGCCAGCACCCCGTTGGGAAAGCACGGTGGCTACACCTTC. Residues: CASTPLGKHGGYTF.